This TCR beta chain emerged from a study of T cell repertoires in cytomegalovirus infection. Background on the study: HLA-B-restricted CMV epitopes that are well studied were used alongside recently identified HLA-C-restricted ones. CMV infection together with matching HLA type was indicated by public TCR beta signatures. Study-level points and caveats: Dominating the ex vivo response were HLA-C-restricted CMV-specific TCR beta clonotypes. CMV carriers having the relevant HLA were flagged by cumulative public TCR beta family frequency.

From the reads, TCRdb called clonotypes with MiXCR, one entry per CDR3 protein. The profile shows around 710,000 distinct CDR3 sequences, roughly 28% of them singletons. As to this clonotype: Its matching antigen is unknown.

The CDR3 runs 13 residues. V was pared by 3 bases and J by 8 bases, with 13 bases between. The TCR comes from a human donor in good health (CMV status not recorded). Some clones in this sample may be carry-over from other donors' samples. The chain is built from TRBV12-3 or TRBV12-4 and TRBJ1-2; weak D call: TRBD1 (6 bases). Specimen: cultured CD8+ T cells from PBMCs, collected from culture after CMV antigen stimulation. The CDR3 here is CASSFGGGSGYTF. CDR3 DNA sequence: TGTGCCAGCAGTTTCGGGGGGGGCTCGGGCTACACCTTC.